The T cell receptor beta chain described here comes from a study of T cell repertoires in cytomegalovirus infection. Study observations and caveats: Cumulative frequency (of public TCR beta family members) identified carriers of CMV plus the relevant HLA. Dominating the ex vivo response were HLA-C-restricted CMV-specific TCR beta clonotypes.

This clonotype came up many times. Its antigen is not known. From the reads, TCRdb called clonotypes with MiXCR, one entry per CDR3 protein. There are about 76,000 distinct CDR3 sequences in the sample; 3.5% to 4.5% occur only once, and approximately 4.6% lies in the top ten. The sequence was collected from a human donor in good health (CMV status not recorded). Some clones in this sample may be carry-over from other donors' samples. The sample comprised PBMCs.

CDR3 residues: CASLGGTSYEQYF. In nucleotides, the CDR3 is TGTGCCAGCCTTGGCGGGACTAGCTACGAGCAGTACTTC. The chain is built from TRBV11-2 and TRBJ2-7; 8 positions match TRBD2. With 8 bases clipped from V and 3 bases from J, the junction kept 6 bases outside the gene matches. The CDR3 extends over 13 amino acids. Germline CDR1 and CDR2: SGHAT and FQNNGV.